This T cell receptor (beta chain) was profiled in a study of T-cell reconstitution after alpha-beta-depleted transplantation in children (dated by TCRdb to the mid-2010s). Notes on the research overall: Using TCR repertoire profiling, the study quantitatively followed how T-cell immune reconstitution unfolded in children after TCRalphabeta/CD19-depleted allogeneic hematopoietic cell transplantation. Broad study findings and their caveats: The apparently early alphabetaT-cell count recovery about two months after transplant was reportedly dependent on only several hundred rapidly expanded clones derived from non-depleted graft cells. Hyperexpanded clone frequencies declined over subsequent months; after one year, T-cell counts and TCRbeta diversity were mostly attributed to newly produced T cells. In some patients, the high TCRbeta diversity seen at day 60 was put down to recipient T cells and intrathymic progenitors that had survived conditioning.

In this sample, this clonotype turned up a few times. This receptor's antigen is unknown. Base qualities are missing; no much larger clone stands one base away. What this sample's treatment or condition label stands for: allogeneic hematopoietic cell transplantation with graft depleted of TCRalphabeta T cells and CD19 B cells. TCRalphabeta/CD19-depleted allogeneic hematopoietic cell grafts were given to the transplant recipients, all of whom were children. Libraries were prepared through PCR. The sequencer listed for this sample is Illumina HiSeq 2500. TCR libraries were prepared with molecular barcoding, using unique molecular identifiers to normalize TCRbeta repertoire quantification. The public reads were quality trimmed at Q25 with fastp and then assembled into clones with MiXCR by TCRdb, keeping productive beta chains. Every distinct CDR3 protein forms one entry, paired with its most common genes and DNA. This sample lists about 240,000 distinct CDR3 sequences; under 30% were detected once. The ten largest clones add up to less than 3.5% of the sample.

The material sequenced was PBMCs, taken before TCRalphabeta/CD19-depleted stem cell transplant. The receptor was derived from a girl aged 2 to 9 with Fanconi anemia, due to receive a stem cell transplant.

The sequenced DNA: TGCAGCGTTGAAAGGGGCGGGGGGAAGACCCAGTACTTC. Translated, this gives CSVERGGGKTQYF. The chain employs TRBV29-1 and TRBJ2-5, with 8 bases matching TRBD2. The CDR3 covers 13 residues, taking in both the cysteine and the phenylalanine. Only the CDR3 part of the read is kept: 39 bases, read in frame from the first base. After removal of 2 bases from V and 6 bases from J, the junction retains 5 bases not matched to a gene. CDR1 SQVTM and CDR2 ANQGSEA were looked up in the germline V gene. The reference TRBV29-1 and TRBJ2-5 proteins fill in what lies around the CDR3, so the full variable domain reads SAVISQKPSRDICQRGTSLTIQCQVDSQVTMMFWYRQQPGQSLTLIATANQGSEATYESGFVIDKFPISRPNLTFSTLTVSNMSPEDSSIYLCSVERGGGKTQYFGPGTRLLVL.